This T cell receptor beta chain was recorded in a study of shared clonotypes between healthy human individuals. About the study: The plates for each donor numbered three CD4 naive, three CD4 memory, two CD8 naive and one CD8 memory.

This clone appeared once. The repertoire was sequenced with immunoSEQ multiplex PCR; TCRdb's copy has only in-frame clones and lacks some. The table records 170,000 or so clones, 60% to 75% of them present only once. The CDR3 totals 16 residues. Germline loops: CDR1 WSHSY, CDR2 SAAADI. Trimming cost V 3 bases and J 0 bases; bases outside gene matches: 5. This chain links TRBV10-2 with TRBJ2-7; 10 nucleotides match TRBD2. The sequence was collected from a man aged 25-45 years in good health. Material: memory CD4+ T cells sorted from blood. Subset specified: CD45RA-negative fraction. The CDR3 sequence: CASSDPRTSGSYEQYF. CDR3 sequence (DNA): TGCGCCAGCAGTGACCCCAGGACTAGCGGCTCCTACGAGCAGTACTTC.